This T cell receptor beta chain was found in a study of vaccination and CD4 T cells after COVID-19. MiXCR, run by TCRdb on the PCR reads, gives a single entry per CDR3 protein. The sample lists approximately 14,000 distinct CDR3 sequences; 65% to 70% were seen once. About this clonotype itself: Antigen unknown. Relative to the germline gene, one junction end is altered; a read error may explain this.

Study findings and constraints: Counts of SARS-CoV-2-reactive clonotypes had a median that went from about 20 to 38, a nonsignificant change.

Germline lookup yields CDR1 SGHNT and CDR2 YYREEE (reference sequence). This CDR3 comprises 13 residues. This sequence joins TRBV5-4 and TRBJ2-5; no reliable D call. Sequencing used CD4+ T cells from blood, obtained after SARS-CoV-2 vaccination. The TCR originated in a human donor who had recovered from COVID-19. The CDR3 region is CASGLVYQETQYF. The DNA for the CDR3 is TGTGCCAGCGGCTTGGTGTACCAAGAGACCCAGTACTTC.